This T cell receptor (beta chain) was obtained from a study of T cells in Graves' hyperthyroidism and ophthalmopathy (dated by TCRdb to the late 2010s). General notes on the study: Peripheral blood samples were taken at the time of initial diagnosis, prior to any treatment. Whether ophthalmopathy could be predicted prospectively was tested in an independent validation cohort made up of 18 to 20 hyperthyroidism patients plus 17 patients who later progressed to ophthalmopathy. The paper describes TCR Vbeta CDR3 sequencing of 135 peripheral blood samples, made up of 43 ophthalmopathy patients, approximately 73 hyperthyroidism patients and 17 progressor patients. Following sampling, methimazole starting at 30 mg daily was given to hyperthyroidism patients, and high-dose intravenous methylprednisolone was given to ophthalmopathy patients. In six Graves' hyperthyroidism patients, the study also compared T-cell repertoires from thyroid tissue with T-cell repertoires from blood. The 80 to 100 discovery patients were randomly divided into training and test sets at a 7:3 ratio. To identify TCR V-J signatures that set the groups apart, the researchers used a discovery cohort of 90 to 100 patients, made up of 40 to 45 with Graves' ophthalmopathy and 55 to 65 with stable Graves' hyperthyroidism. The research as a whole found: During validation, the model predicted progression to ophthalmopathy a median of about 5.9 months ahead of onset, with just under 71% sensitivity and less than 85% specificity. Most expanded thyroid clonotypes (frequency above 0.001) were also detected in blood, a finding suggesting that blood repertoires may reflect thyroid immune responses. Sample size was not statistically predetermined, and blinding of investigators to group allocation was not performed. A model built on a 13 V-J signature distinguished ophthalmopathy from stable hyperthyroidism, reaching 87.88% sensitivity and around 81% specificity in cross-validation and 80%/75% in testing.

Via the germline V gene (reference sequence), CDR1 is MNHNY and CDR2 SVGAGI. From its cysteine to its phenylalanine, the CDR3 spans 14 amino acids. Only the CDR3 DNA stays, 42 bases, in frame from base 1. At the junction V is shortened by 2 bases and J by 0 bases, with 6 bases in between. This clonotype turned up a few times. The specificity of this receptor is unknown. It has no much larger one-base neighbor in the sample; base qualities were not kept. Moderately to severely active disease, a Clinical Activity Score of at least 3, a NOSPECS grade of at least 4, and a duration under 3 months were present in ophthalmopathy patients. Patients with uncontrolled infections, other autoimmune diseases, pregnancy or lactation were excluded. Diagnoses relied on clinical symptoms, serum thyroxine and TRAb, thyroid ultrasound and orbital computed tomography. Ficoll-Paque density gradient centrifugation was used to isolate PBMCs from about 10 ml of fresh peripheral blood. Total RNA was extracted using Trizol reagent, and RNA quality was assessed on an Agilent 2100 Bioanalyzer.

The TCR beta CDR3 regions were amplified from RNA transcripts. The first round of RT-PCR for the TCR CDR3 was performed with the HTBI primer set and the Qiagen OneStep RT-PCR kit. Libraries were constructed in a second round of multiplex PCR, after which size selection and purification were carried out. The libraries were sequenced on an Illumina HiSeq2000 using paired-end 100 bp reads. The original pipeline was this. SOAPnuke was used to process the raw data, with reads discarded if the reads contained adapters or uncalled bases, had a mean Phred below 15, or lacked an exact constant-primer or identifier match. COPE v1.2.5 was used to merge the high-quality paired reads, and each unique nucleotide sequence was defined as a clonotype. Clonotypes were aligned to IMGT TRBV, TRBD and TRBJ reference segments using MiTCR v1.1. Analysis was restricted to V-J combinations with a frequency above 0.0001, which covered about 99% of repertoires. A TCS score was defined as the ratio of F50 (clonal expansion) to E x V (chaos), with BLOSUM62-based TCRdist applied between CDR3 peptides within each V-J. Welch's t-statistics and random forest reduced 500 to 650 V-J features to roughly 13, which were used in a naive Bayes classifier (R e1071). Starting from the raw public reads, TCRdb applied fastp trimming at Q25, assembled clones with MiXCR and retained in-frame beta chains. Rows are unified per CDR3 protein, each entry keeping the most common DNA and genes. The V and J calls and clone size are TCRdb's, not the authors'. This sample lists approximately 400,000 distinct CDR3 sequences; around 15% were detected once. The top ten constitute over 25% of the sample.

This clonotype was sampled from a man aged 50-60 years with Graves' ophthalmopathy. Sequenced sample: blood. This receptor chain uses TRBV6-6 and TRBJ2-3, with the D gene too uncertain to name. CDR3 region: CASSYRRSTDTQYF. The nucleotide sequence reads TGTGCCAGCAGTTACCGGCGGAGCACAGATACGCAGTATTTT.